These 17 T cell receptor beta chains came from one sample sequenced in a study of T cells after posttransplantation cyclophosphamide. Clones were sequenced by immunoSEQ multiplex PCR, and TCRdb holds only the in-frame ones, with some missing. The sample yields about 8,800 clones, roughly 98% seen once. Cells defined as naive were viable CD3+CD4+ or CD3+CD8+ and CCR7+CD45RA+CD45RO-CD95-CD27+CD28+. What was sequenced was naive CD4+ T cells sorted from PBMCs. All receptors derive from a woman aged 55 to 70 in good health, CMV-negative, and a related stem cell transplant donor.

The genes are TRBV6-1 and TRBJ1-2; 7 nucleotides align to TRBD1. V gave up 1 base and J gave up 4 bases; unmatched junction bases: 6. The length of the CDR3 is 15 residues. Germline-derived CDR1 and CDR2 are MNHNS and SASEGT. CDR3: CASSEDPGQAYGYTF. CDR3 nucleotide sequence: TGTGCCAGCAGTGAAGACCCCGGACAGGCCTATGGCTACACCTTC.

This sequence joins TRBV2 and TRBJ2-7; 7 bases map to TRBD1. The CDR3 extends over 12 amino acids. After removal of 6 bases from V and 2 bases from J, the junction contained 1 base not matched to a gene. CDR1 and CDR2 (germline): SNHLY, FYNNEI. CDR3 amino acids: CASSGTAYEQYV. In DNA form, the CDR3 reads TGTGCCAGCAGCGGGACAGCCTACGAGCAGTACGTC.

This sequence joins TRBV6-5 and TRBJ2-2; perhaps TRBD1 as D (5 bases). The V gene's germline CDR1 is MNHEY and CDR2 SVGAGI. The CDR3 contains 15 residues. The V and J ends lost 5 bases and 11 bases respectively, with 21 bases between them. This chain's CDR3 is CASSRTSTVLGELFF. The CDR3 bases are TGTGCCAGCAGTAGAACGTCGACAGTTCTCGGCGAGCTGTTTTTT.

DNA of the CDR3: TGCGCCAGCAGCTTGGGGTTCGGGACAGGGGACTACACCTTC. It translates to CASSLGFGTGDYTF. The chain couples TRBV5-1 to TRBJ1-2; 10 bases map to TRBD1. Per the germline V gene, CDR1 is SGHRS and CDR2 is YFSETQ. The V and J ends lost 0 bases and 10 bases, in that order; junction bases with no gene match: 6. The CDR3 runs 14 residues.

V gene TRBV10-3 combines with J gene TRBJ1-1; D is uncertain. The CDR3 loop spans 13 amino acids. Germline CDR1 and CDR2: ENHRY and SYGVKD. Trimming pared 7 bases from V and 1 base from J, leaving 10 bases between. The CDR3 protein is CAIKRSENTEAFF. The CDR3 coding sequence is TGTGCCATCAAGCGGTCGGAGAACACTGAAGCTTTCTTT.

In DNA form, the CDR3 reads TGCGCCAGCAGCCAAGAGCTCCGGACTGAAAGGCCCCAGCATTTT. Residues: CASSQELRTERPQHF. This rearrangement joins TRBV4-1 to TRBJ1-5, with D unclear. In germline, CDR1 is MGHRA, CDR2 YSYEKL. The CDR3 runs to 15 residues. Trimming stripped 0 bases from V and 9 bases from J, with 15 bases between.

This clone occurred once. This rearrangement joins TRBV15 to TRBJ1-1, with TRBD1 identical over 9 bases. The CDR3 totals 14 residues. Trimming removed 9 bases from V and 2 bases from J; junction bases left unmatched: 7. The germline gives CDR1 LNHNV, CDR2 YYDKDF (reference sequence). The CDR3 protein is CATKLDRGNTEAFF. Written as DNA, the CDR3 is TGTGCCACAAAGCTGGACAGGGGAAACACTGAAGCTTTCTTT.

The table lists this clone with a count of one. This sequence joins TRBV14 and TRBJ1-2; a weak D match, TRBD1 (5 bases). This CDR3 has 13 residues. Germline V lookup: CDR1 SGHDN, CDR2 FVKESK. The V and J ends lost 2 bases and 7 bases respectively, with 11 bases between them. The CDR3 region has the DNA TGTGCCAGCAGCCAAAGGGGCCGCCTTGGCTACACCTTC. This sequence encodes CASSQRGRLGYTF.

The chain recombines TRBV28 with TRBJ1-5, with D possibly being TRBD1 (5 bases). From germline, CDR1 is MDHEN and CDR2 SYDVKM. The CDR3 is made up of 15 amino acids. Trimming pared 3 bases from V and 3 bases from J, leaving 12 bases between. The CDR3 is CASSFPGALNQPQHF. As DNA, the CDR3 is TGTGCCAGCAGTTTTCCTGGGGCTCTCAATCAGCCCCAGCATTTT.

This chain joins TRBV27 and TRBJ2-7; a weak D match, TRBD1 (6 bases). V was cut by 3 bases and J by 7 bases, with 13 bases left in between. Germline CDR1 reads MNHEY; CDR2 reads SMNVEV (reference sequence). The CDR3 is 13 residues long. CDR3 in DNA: TGTGCCAGCAGTTTTACAGGGTCGGGAGAGCAGTACTTC. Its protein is CASSFTGSGEQYF.

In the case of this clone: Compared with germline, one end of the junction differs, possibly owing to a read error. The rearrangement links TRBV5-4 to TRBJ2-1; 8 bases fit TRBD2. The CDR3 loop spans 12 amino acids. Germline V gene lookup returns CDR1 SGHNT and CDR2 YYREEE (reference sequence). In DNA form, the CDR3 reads TGTGCCAGCAGCTTGCGGCTAGCGGGTGTCCTCTTC. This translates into CASSLRLAGVLF.

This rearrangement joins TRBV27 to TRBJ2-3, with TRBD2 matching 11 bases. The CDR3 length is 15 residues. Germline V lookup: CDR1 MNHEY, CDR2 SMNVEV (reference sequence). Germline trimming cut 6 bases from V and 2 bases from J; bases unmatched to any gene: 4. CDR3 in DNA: TGTGCCAGCAGAACTAGCGGGAGAAACACAGATACGCAGTATTTT. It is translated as CASRTSGRNTDTQYF.

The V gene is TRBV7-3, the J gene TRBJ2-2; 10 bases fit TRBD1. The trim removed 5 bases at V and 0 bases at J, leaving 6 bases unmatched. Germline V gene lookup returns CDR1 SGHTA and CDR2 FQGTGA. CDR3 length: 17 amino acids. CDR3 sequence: CASSHDRGRANTGELFF. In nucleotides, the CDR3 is TGTGCCAGCAGCCACGACAGGGGGCGAGCGAACACCGGGGAGCTGTTTTTT.

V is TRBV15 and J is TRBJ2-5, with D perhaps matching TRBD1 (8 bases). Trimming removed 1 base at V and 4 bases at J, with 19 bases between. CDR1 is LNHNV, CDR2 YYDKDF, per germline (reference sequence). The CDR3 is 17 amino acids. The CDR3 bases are TGTGCCACCAGCAGAGGTGACAGGGGAGGGTTTGGAGAGACCCAGTACTTC. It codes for CATSRGDRGGFGETQYF.

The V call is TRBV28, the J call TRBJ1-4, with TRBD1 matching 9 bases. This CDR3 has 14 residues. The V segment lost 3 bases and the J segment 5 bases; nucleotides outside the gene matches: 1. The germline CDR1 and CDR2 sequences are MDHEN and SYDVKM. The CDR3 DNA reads TGTGCCAGCAGTTTGACAGGGGGAAATGAAAAACTGTTTTTT. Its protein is CASSLTGGNEKLFF.

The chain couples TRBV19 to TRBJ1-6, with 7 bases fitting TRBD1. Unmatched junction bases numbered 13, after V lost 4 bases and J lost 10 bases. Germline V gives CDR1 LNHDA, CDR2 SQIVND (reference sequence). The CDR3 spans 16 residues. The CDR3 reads CASSTIPGQSGSPLHF. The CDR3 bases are TGTGCCAGTAGTACGATTCCGGGACAGTCGGGATCACCCCTCCACTTT.

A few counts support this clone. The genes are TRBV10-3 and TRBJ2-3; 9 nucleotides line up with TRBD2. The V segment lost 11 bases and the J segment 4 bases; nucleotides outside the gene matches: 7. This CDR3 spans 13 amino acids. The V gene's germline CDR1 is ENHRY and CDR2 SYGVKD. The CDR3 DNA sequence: TGTGCCCATAGCGGGAGTGGGGCAGATACGCAGTATTTT. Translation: CAHSGSGADTQYF.